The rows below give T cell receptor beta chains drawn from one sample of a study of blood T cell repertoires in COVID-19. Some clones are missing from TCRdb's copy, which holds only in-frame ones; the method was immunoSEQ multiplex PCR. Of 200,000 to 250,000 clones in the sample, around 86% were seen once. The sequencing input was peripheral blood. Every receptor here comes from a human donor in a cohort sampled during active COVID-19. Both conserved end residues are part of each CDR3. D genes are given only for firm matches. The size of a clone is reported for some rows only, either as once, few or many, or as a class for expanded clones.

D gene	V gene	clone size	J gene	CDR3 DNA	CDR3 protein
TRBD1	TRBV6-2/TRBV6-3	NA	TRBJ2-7	TGTGCCAGCAGTCCCCGGGACAGGCTTTCCTACGAGCAGTACTTC	CASSPRDRLSYEQYF
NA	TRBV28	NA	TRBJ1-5	TGTGCCAGCAGTTCGGGAGGCAATCAGCCCCAGCATTTT	CASSSGGNQPQHF
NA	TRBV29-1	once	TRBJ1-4	TGCAGCGTTCGCATAGGGGGGGGGCGTGAAAAACTGTTTTTT	CSVRIGGGREKLFF
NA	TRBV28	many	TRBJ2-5	TGTGCCAGCACCCCAGGTTGGGCTCCACAAGAGACCCAGTACTTC	CASTPGWAPQETQYF
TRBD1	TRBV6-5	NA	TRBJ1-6	TGTGCCAGCAGTTGGGACAGGGGGCGAAAAGGCTCACCCCTCCACTTT	CASSWDRGRKGSPLHF
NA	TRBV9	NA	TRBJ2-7	TGTGCCAGCAGCCCCGACGGGACTCCGACCTACGAGCAGTACTTC	CASSPDGTPTYEQYF
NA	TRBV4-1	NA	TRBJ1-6	TGCGCCAGCAGCCAAGACCGGGACTCCTTAAGCTCCTATAATTCACCCCTCCACTTT	CASSQDRDSLSSYNSPLHF
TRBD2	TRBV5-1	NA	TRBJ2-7	TGCGCCAGCAGCCCCCGAGGGAGCGGGGCATCCTACGAGCAGTACTTC	CASSPRGSGASYEQYF
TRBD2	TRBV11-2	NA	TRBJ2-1	TGTGCCAGCAGCTTAGGGACTAGCGGGAGCAATGAGCAGTTCTTC	CASSLGTSGSNEQFF
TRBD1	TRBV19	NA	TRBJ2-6	TGTGCCAGTAGAGTTAGGGACAGGGGAGTCGCCGGGGCCAACGTCCTGACTTTC	CASRVRDRGVAGANVLTF
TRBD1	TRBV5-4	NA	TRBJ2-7	TGTGCCAGCAGCTCCCCGGGACAGGGCCTAGGGGAGCAGTACTTC	CASSSPGQGLGEQYF
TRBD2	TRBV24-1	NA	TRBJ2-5	TGTGCCACCAGTGATCTAACTAGCGGGAGAAAAGAGACCCAGTACTTC	CATSDLTSGRKETQYF
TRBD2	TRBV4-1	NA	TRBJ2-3	TGCGCCAGCAGCCAAGAGAGGGCTAGCGGGGGGGGAGATACGCAGTATTTT	CASSQERASGGGDTQYF
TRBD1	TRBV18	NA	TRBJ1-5	TGTGCCAGCTCACCGGGACAGGGCAATCAGCCCCAGCATTTT	CASSPGQGNQPQHF
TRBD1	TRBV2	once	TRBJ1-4	TGTGCCAGCAACCACCCTTCGACAGGGCCTAATGAAAAACTGTTTTTT	CASNHPSTGPNEKLFF
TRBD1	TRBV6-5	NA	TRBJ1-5	TGTGCCAGCAGGCGACAGGGGCGGGGTCAGCCCCAGCATTTT	CASRRQGRGQPQHF
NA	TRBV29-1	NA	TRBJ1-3	TGCAGCGGAGGACTGACACCAGACACCATATATTTT	CSGGLTPDTIYF
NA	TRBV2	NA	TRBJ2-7	TGTGCCAGCAGTGTGGGGGGGGCGCTCTACGAGCAGTACTTC	CASSVGGALYEQYF
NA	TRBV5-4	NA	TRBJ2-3	TGTGCCAGCAGCTTCCGCGGGGGCGCCAGCACAGATACGCAGTATTTT	CASSFRGGASTDTQYF
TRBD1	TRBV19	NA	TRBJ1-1	TGTGCCAGTAGTATCGGGACAGGGGGCGCGGGTACTGAAGCTTTCTTT	CASSIGTGGAGTEAFF
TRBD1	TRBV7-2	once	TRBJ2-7	TGTGCCAGCAATTTGGGGGACAGAGCCTACGAGCAGTACTTC	CASNLGDRAYEQYF
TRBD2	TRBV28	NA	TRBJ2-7	TGTGCCAGCAGACTCGCCGGGGGGGGCTCCTACGAGCAGTACTTC	CASRLAGGGSYEQYF
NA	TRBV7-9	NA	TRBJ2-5	TGTGCCAGCAGCTCGACCCGCAACGGCAGAACGGGGGAGACCCAGTACTTC	CASSSTRNGRTGETQYF
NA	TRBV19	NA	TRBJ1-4	TGTGCCAGTAGTATTTCGGGGACTAATGAAAAACTGTTTTTT	CASSISGTNEKLFF
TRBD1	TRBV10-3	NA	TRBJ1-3	TGTGCCACTAGGACAGGGGGGAGTGGAAACACCATATATTTT	CATRTGGSGNTIYF
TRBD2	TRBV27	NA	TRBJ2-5	TGTGCCAGCAGTTTAACTAGCGGGGGGTACCAAGAGACCCAGTACTTC	CASSLTSGGYQETQYF
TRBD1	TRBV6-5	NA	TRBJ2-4	TGTGCCAGCAGAACCGGGACAGGGGATCGCGTTCAGTACTTC	CASRTGTGDRVQYF
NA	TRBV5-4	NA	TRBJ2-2	TGTGCCAGCAGCTTTGACAGGAACACCGGGGAGCTGTTTTTT	CASSFDRNTGELFF
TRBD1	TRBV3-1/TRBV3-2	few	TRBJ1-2	TGTGCCAGCAGCCAAACGGACAGGGTACACTATGGCTACACCTTC	CASSQTDRVHYGYTF
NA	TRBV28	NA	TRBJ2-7	TGTGCCAGCAGTTTTAATCCAGACAGGCCTTACGAGCAGTACTTC	CASSFNPDRPYEQYF
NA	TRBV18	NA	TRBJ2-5	TGTGCCAGCTCACCGCCTACTAGCAACCGAGAGACCCAGTACTTC	CASSPPTSNRETQYF
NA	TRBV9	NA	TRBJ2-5	TGTGCCAGCAGCGCTAACCGGCAAGAGACCCAGTACTTC	CASSANRQETQYF
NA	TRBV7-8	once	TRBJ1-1	TGTGCCAGCAGCAGCCAGACAGGGAACACTGAAGCTTTCTTT	CASSSQTGNTEAFF
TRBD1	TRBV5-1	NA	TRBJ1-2	TGCGCCAGCAGCTTGGGGCAGGGGGATGGAAACGGCTACACCTTC	CASSLGQGDGNGYTF
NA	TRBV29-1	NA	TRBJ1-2	TGCAGCGTTGGCCCTACAGGGTTTTTATGGTACACCTTC	CSVGPTGFLWYTF
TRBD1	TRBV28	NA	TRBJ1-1	TGTGCCAGCAGTTTATCCGTCGACAGGGGGAACACTGAAGCTTTCTTT	CASSLSVDRGNTEAFF
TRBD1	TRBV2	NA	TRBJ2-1	TGTGCCAGCATGGGGGCAGGGGGATCCTACAATGAGCAGTTCTTC	CASMGAGGSYNEQFF